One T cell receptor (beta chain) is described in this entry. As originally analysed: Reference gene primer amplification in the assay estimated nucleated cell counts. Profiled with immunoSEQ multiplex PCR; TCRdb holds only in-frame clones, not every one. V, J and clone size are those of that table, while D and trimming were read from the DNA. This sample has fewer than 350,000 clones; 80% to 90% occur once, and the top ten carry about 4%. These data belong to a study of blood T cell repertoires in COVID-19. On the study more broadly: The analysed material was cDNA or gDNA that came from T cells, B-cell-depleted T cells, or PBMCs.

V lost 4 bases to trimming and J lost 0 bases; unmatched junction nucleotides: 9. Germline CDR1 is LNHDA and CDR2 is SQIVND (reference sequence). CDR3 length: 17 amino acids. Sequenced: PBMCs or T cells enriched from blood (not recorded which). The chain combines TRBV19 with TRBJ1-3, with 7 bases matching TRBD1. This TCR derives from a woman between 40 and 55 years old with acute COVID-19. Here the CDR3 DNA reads TGTGCCAGTAGTACGGGACAGAAAGCATCCTCTGGAAACACCATATATTTT. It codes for CASSTGQKASSGNTIYF. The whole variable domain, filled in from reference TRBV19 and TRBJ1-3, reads DGGITQSPKYLFRKEGQNVTLSCEQNLNHDAMYWYRQDPGQGLRLIYYSQIVNDFQKGDIAEGYSVSREKKESFPLTVTSAQKNPTAFYLCASSTGQKASSGNTIYFGEGSWLTVV.